The 3 T cell receptor beta chains listed next were all sequenced from one sample in a study of vaccination effects on CD4 cells after COVID-19. Viral peptide pool expansion of antigen-specific CD4+ T cells preceded sequencing in the ViraFEST assay. Culture lasted around eleven days before CD4+ T cell isolation. Clones were read by immunoSEQ multiplex PCR, and TCRdb kept only the in-frame ones, dropping some. The sample records about 14,000 clones, less than 85% being singletons. These receptors are not linked to any known antigen. The sequenced sample was CD4+ T cells from PBMCs cultured with HCoV-229E spike peptides, obtained before COVID-19 vaccination. All receptors derive from a human donor who received a COVID-19 vaccine.

The V and J genes are TRBV29-1 and TRBJ1-2, with D unresolved. The length of the CDR3 is 13 residues. CDR1 is SQVTM and CDR2 is ANQGSEA in the germline V gene. V lost 3 bases and J lost 0, with 8 bases in between. The CDR3 nucleotides are TGCAGCGTTGAGGACGGAGCTAACTATGGCTACACCTTC. It yields the protein CSVEDGANYGYTF. Together with reference TRBV29-1 and TRBJ1-2, the CDR3 gives the full variable domain: SAVISQKPSRDICQRGTSLTIQCQVDSQVTMMFWYRQQPGQSLTLIATANQGSEATYESGFVIDKFPISRPNLTFSTLTVSNMSPEDSSIYLCSVEDGANYGYTFGSGTRLTVV.

The V call is TRBV14, the J call TRBJ2-6; possible D gene TRBD1, 5 bases. The germline gives CDR1 SGHDN, CDR2 FVKESK. The V and J ends lost 3 bases and 3 bases respectively, with 24 bases between them. This CDR3 contains 20 residues. CDR3 region: CASSHRPRSGILGGANVLTF. CDR3 nucleotides: TGTGCCAGCAGCCACCGTCCTCGGTCAGGGATTCTCGGTGGGGCCAACGTCCTGACTTTC.

The genes are TRBV5-1 and TRBJ2-5; 12 nucleotides line up with TRBD2. The trim removed 1 base at V and 5 bases at J, leaving 3 bases unmatched. The CDR3 contains 15 residues. Germline V gene sequence: CDR1 SGHRS, CDR2 YFSETQ. Here the CDR3 DNA reads TGCGCCAGCAGCTTGTGGACTAGCGGGAAGGAGACCCAGTACTTC. The encoded protein is CASSLWTSGKETQYF.